These T cell receptor beta chains were read from a single sample in a study of breast tumors, draining lymph nodes, adjacent tissues. One entry per CDR3 protein results from TCRdb running MiXCR on the multiplex PCR reads. In the table there are about 89,000 distinct CDR3 sequences, approximately 29% of which are singletons. Sequenced sample: axillary lymph node tissue. The receptors here all came from a female donor with breast cancer. Some clones in this sample may be carry-over from other donors' samples. The CDR3 runs from the conserved cysteine through the conserved F or W. Fields, in order: clone size, V gene, J gene, D gene, CDR3 DNA, CDR3 protein. A D gene is named only where the DNA matches it firmly. Only some rows state a clone size, as once, few, many or a class for expanded clones.

>many|TRBV18|TRBJ2-3|-
TGTGCCAGCTCCGAGGGTAGCACAGATACGCAGTATTTT
CASSEGSTDTQYF
>-|TRBV5-1|TRBJ2-7|TRBD2
TGCGCCAGCAGCCCTAGCGGGAGTTGGTACGAGCAGTACTTC
CASSPSGSWYEQYF
>-|TRBV7-3|TRBJ2-3|-
TGTGCCAGCAGCTCCAGCTGGTACACGCAGTATTTT
CASSSSWYTQYF
>many|TRBV3-1|TRBJ2-7|TRBD2
TGTGCCAGCAGCCAAGATTCCCGGACTAGCTTCTTC
CASSQDSRTSFF
>-|TRBV5-6|TRBJ2-5|-
TGTGCCAGCAAATTGGGGGTGACCCACGGGGAGACCCAGTACTTC
CASKLGVTHGETQYF
>many|TRBV7-9|TRBJ2-1|TRBD1
TGTGCCAGCAGCTTTCAACAGGGGGCCTATGAGCAGTTCTTC
CASSFQQGAYEQFF
>many|TRBV12-3/TRBV12-4|TRBJ2-7|-
TGTGCCAGCAGCTTTAGTTACGAGCAGTACTTC
CASSFSYEQYF
>few|TRBV6-4|TRBJ2-1|-
TGTGCCAGCAGTCACTCGAAGGCAAGGGTGCAGTTCTTC
CASSHSKARVQFF
>-|TRBV4-3|TRBJ2-6|-
TGCGCCAGCAGCCAAGATTGGGCAGACTCTGGGGCCAACGTCCTGACTTTC
CASSQDWADSGANVLTF
>medium-sized|TRBV9|TRBJ2-6|-
TGTGCCAGCAGCCCCGACTCTGGGGCCAACGTCCTGACTTTC
CASSPDSGANVLTF
>-|TRBV29-1|TRBJ2-7|-
TGCAGCGTTGGACAGCTGGCCTACGAACAGTACTTC
CSVGQLAYEQYF
>-|TRBV20-1|TRBJ2-2|-
TGCAGTGCTAGAGGTTCGTCGCGGGAGCTGTTTTTT
CSARGSSRELFF
>few|TRBV11-3|TRBJ2-2|TRBD1
TGTGCCAGCAGCGTCACAACAGGGGCCGGGGAGCTGTTTTTT
CASSVTTGAGELFF
>many|TRBV7-2|TRBJ2-5|TRBD1
TGTGCCAGCAGCTTAGTTGGGACAGGGGGCGGGTGGGAGCCCCAGTACTTC
CASSLVGTGGGWEPQYF
>-|TRBV3-2|TRBJ1-1|-
TGTGCCAGCAGCCCTTCGGTTTCGAGCGAAGCTTTCTTT
CASSPSVSSEAFF
>-|TRBV6-6|TRBJ1-3|-
TGTGCCAGCCAGGGAGGGGGAAACACCATATATTTT
CASQGGGNTIYF
>many|TRBV7-2|TRBJ2-5|-
TGTGCCAGCAGCCGAGAATGGAACGCGGGCCAGTACTTC
CASSREWNAGQYF
>many|TRBV14|TRBJ2-3|TRBD2
TGTGCCAGCAGCGATACTAGCGGGAGGGCCGCAGATACGCAGTATTTT
CASSDTSGRAADTQYF
>many|TRBV7-2|TRBJ2-7|-
TGTGCCAGCAGGTTGGGCGGACCCTACGAGCAGTACTTC
CASRLGGPYEQYF
>many|TRBV7-2|TRBJ2-2|TRBD2
TGTGCCAGCAGCCCGGGACTAGGGTACACCGGGGAGCTGTTTTTT
CASSPGLGYTGELFF
>many|TRBV20-1|TRBJ2-7|-
TGCAGTGCTAGAGATAGAAAAATCCGGGACATCGGCTCCTACGAGCAGTACTTC
CSARDRKIRDIGSYEQYF
>-|TRBV20-1|TRBJ2-5|-
TGCAGTGCTAGAGACCAGGGGCGGGAGACCCAGTACTTC
CSARDQGRETQYF
>many|TRBV11-2|TRBJ1-2|TRBD1
TGTGCCAGCAGCTTAGCGGTGACAGGGAGCTATGGCTACACCTTC
CASSLAVTGSYGYTF
>many|TRBV11-2|TRBJ2-5|TRBD1
TGTGCCAGCAGCTTAGTTGGGACAGGGTTAGAGACCCAGTACTTC
CASSLVGTGLETQYF
>many|TRBV6-2/TRBV6-3|TRBJ2-2|TRBD1
TGTGCCAGCAGTTACGGTAACAGGGGGATAAACACCGGGGAGCTGTTTTTT
CASSYGNRGINTGELFF
>-|TRBV12-3/TRBV12-4|TRBJ2-1|-
TGTGCCAGCAGTTTATGCGGGAAAGTCAGGGAGCAGTTCTTC
CASSLCGKVREQFF
>many|TRBV11-3|TRBJ1-6|-
TGTGCCAGCAGCTTAAACCCTTCCTCACCCCTCCACTTT
CASSLNPSSPLHF
>many|TRBV6-5|TRBJ1-6|-
TGTGCCAGCAGCCCCTCTCCCGCGTCACCCCTCCACTTT
CASSPSPASPLHF
>-|TRBV30|TRBJ1-4|-
TGTGCCTGGAGCGGGTACACCTTTGAAAAACTGTTTTTT
CAWSGYTFEKLFF
>many|TRBV5-6|TRBJ2-7|TRBD1
TGTGCCAGCAGCCCTAGGACAGGGGGCCCCTACGAGCAGTACTTC
CASSPRTGGPYEQYF
>many|TRBV19|TRBJ1-5|TRBD1
TGTGCCAGTAGTAGGACAGGCGGGAGCAATCAGCCCCAGCATTTT
CASSRTGGSNQPQHF
>many|TRBV20-1|TRBJ2-3|TRBD2
TGCAGTGCTAGAGACCCTAGCGGGAGAGGAAGCACAGATACGCAGTATTTT
CSARDPSGRGSTDTQYF
>-|TRBV7-2|TRBJ2-7|TRBD1
TGTGCCAGCAGCTTATCCGCCTTGGGACAGGGTCAAGCCTACGAGCAGTACTTC
CASSLSALGQGQAYEQYF
>many|TRBV7-8|TRBJ1-1|-
TGTGCCAGCAGCTTTGTGAGGTCCGAAGCTTTCTTT
CASSFVRSEAFF
>many|TRBV7-8|TRBJ2-2|TRBD1
TGTGCCAGCAGCTTAGCGCAGAGGACAGGGCGGGACACCGGGGAGCTGTTTTTT
CASSLAQRTGRDTGELFF
>many|TRBV27|TRBJ2-3|-
TGTGCCAGCAAGTGGTCAACAGGGAGCACAGATACGCAGTATTTT
CASKWSTGSTDTQYF
>many|TRBV6-6|TRBJ1-4|TRBD1
TGTGCCAGCAGTCCCCCGGGGACAGGGAATGAAAAACTGTTTTTT
CASSPPGTGNEKLFF
>many|TRBV20-1|TRBJ1-1|-
TGCAGTGCTCAACAGCCGACTGAAGCTTTCTTT
CSAQQPTEAFF
>-|TRBV18|TRBJ2-7|-
TGTGCCGGCTCACCAACCCATACGCACGAGCAGTACTTC
CAGSPTHTHEQYF
>-|TRBV12-3/TRBV12-4|TRBJ2-7|-
TGTGCCAGCAGTCGGATTTTCTACGAGCAGTACTTC
CASSRIFYEQYF
>many|TRBV12-3/TRBV12-4|TRBJ2-7|-
TGTGCCAGCAGTTTAATCTCTCCACAGGTCGCCTCCTACGAGCAGTACTTC
CASSLISPQVASYEQYF
>many|TRBV10-3|TRBJ1-1|-
TGTGCCATCAGGACCACAGGACCGAACACTGAAGCTTTCTTT
CAIRTTGPNTEAFF
>many|TRBV9|TRBJ2-1|-
TGTGCCAGCAGCCCAGCGGTAAATTACAATGAGCAGTTCTTC
CASSPAVNYNEQFF
>many|TRBV7-2|TRBJ2-3|TRBD2
TGTGCCAGCAGCTTAGAATCTAGCGGGAGTTGGGATACGCAGTATTTT
CASSLESSGSWDTQYF
>many|TRBV5-6|TRBJ1-2|TRBD1
TGTGCCAGCAGCTTCGACAGGGCTGTCACCTTC
CASSFDRAVTF
>-|TRBV12-3/TRBV12-4|TRBJ2-7|TRBD1
TGTGCCAGCAGTCCCCGGGACAGCGCCTACGAGCAGTACTTC
CASSPRDSAYEQYF
>-|TRBV4-2|TRBJ1-2|-
TGTGCCAGCAGCCAAGAACCAGGGCAAGGCTACACCTTC
CASSQEPGQGYTF
>-|TRBV11-3|TRBJ1-6|TRBD1
TGTGCCTCAGGGACAGGGAATAATTCACCCCTCCACTTT
CASGTGNNSPLHF
>once|TRBV3-1|TRBJ2-5|-
TGCGCCAGCAGCCAAGGTGGAACAGGGATTAGTAGGGAGACCCAGTACTTC
CASSQGGTGISRETQYF
>many|TRBV11-1|TRBJ2-1|-
TGTGCCAGCAGCCCTGACAGATCTGCCTACAATGAGCAGTTCTTC
CASSPDRSAYNEQFF
>many|TRBV6-2/TRBV6-3|TRBJ2-7|-
TGTGCCAGCAGACTAGCCGCCGAGCAGTACTTC
CASRLAAEQYF
>many|TRBV19|TRBJ2-1|TRBD2
TGTGCCAGTAGTCAACGGACTAGCGGGAGGGGTGAGCAGTTCTTC
CASSQRTSGRGEQFF
>many|TRBV19|TRBJ2-7|TRBD1
TGTGCCAGTAAAAGGGGGCTAAACTCCTACGAGCAGTACTTC
CASKRGLNSYEQYF
>many|TRBV20-1|TRBJ1-2|-
TGCAGTGCTAGAGACCCGAACTATGGCTACACCTTC
CSARDPNYGYTF
>-|TRBV6-1|TRBJ2-3|TRBD1
TGTGCCAGCAGGGACAGGGGTACAGATACGCAGTATTTT
CASRDRGTDTQYF
>many|TRBV7-8|TRBJ2-1|-
TGTGCCAGCAGCTTAAGGGTGATCAATGAGCAGTTCTTC
CASSLRVINEQFF
>many|TRBV4-3|TRBJ2-5|-
TGCGCCAGCAGCCGGAGCCCCGGGGCACAAGAGACCCAGTACTTC
CASSRSPGAQETQYF